This T cell receptor (beta chain) was identified in a study of shared clonotypes between healthy human individuals. Per sorted-subset replicate PCR, input was approximately 200 ng DNA, representing about 32,000 T cell genomes. Clones were read by immunoSEQ multiplex PCR, and TCRdb kept only the in-frame ones, dropping some. The sample contains about 1 million clones, roughly 70% of which appear only once. The TCR comes from a man aged 18 to 30 in good health. The specimen was memory CD4+ T cells sorted from blood. Subset in this sample: CD45RA-negative fraction.

The CDR3 coding sequence is TGTGCCTGGACCCAACGACAGATCGCCTACGAGCAGTACTTC. Amino acids: CAWTQRQIAYEQYF. J is TRBJ2-7 and V is TRBV30; D is perhaps TRBD1 (5 bases). The CDR3 covers 14 residues. In germline, CDR1 is GTSNPN, CDR2 SVGIG (reference sequence). V was cut by 4 bases and J by 2 bases, with 15 bases left in between.